This T cell receptor (beta chain) was sequenced during a study of T cell responses to AZD1222 COVID-19 vaccine. Study overall: Second doses at about 4 or about 12 weeks were pooled. General study findings and limits: Clonal diversity was possibly underestimated, and the donors were mostly white British, with more females. At 160-218 and 743-854, vaccine-associated CD4 TCRs were dominant, and they spanned spike.

This clone was counted between two and nine times. Its antigen remains unidentified. Losses at the gene ends were 1 base for V and 3 bases for J; bases not matched to a gene: 9. Germline V gives CDR1 SGHAT, CDR2 FQNNGV. The CDR3 runs to 17 residues. Here immunoSEQ multiplex PCR was the method, and the copy in TCRdb shows in-frame clones only, minus some. The data show 150,000 or so clones, 80% to 95% seen once. This clonotype was sampled from an adult in good health. The sample here was peripheral blood, taken on day 0 of AZD1222 vaccination. The rearrangement joins TRBV11-2 to TRBJ2-7; TRBD2 aligns across 10 bases. The DNA for the CDR3 is TGTGCCAGCAGCTTAGCAGGACTAGCGGCCCCGGACTACGAGCAGTACTTC. As protein: CASSLAGLAAPDYEQYF.